These T cell receptor beta chains were read from a single sample in a study of blood T cell repertoires in COVID-19. Data came from immunoSEQ multiplex PCR; TCRdb stores just in-frame clones and leaves some out. This sample has 400,000 to 500,000 clones; nearly 90% occur once, and the top ten carry about 1.4%. The sequencing input was PBMCs or T cells enriched from blood (not recorded which). The source is a woman between 18 and 29 years old who had been exposed to COVID-19. Both conserved end residues are part of each CDR3. Each record gives: D gene, V gene, clone size, J gene, CDR3 DNA, CDR3 protein. A D gene is named only where the DNA matches it firmly. Only some rows state a clone size, as once, few, many or a class for expanded clones.

d_gene: NA; v_gene: TRBV27; abundance: many; j_gene: TRBJ1-5; CDR3nt: TGTGCCAGCAGTTATGCAGTCAATAGCAATCAGCCCCAGCATTTT; CDR3aa: CASSYAVNSNQPQHF
d_gene: TRBD1; v_gene: TRBV7-7; abundance: NA; j_gene: TRBJ2-1; CDR3nt: TGTGCCAGCAGCTTTGGGACAGGGTCCTACAATGAGCAGTTCTTC; CDR3aa: CASSFGTGSYNEQFF
d_gene: TRBD2; v_gene: TRBV10-3; abundance: NA; j_gene: TRBJ2-7; CDR3nt: TGTGCCATCAGTGGCGGGGGGGGGCCTTCCTACGAGCAGTACTTC; CDR3aa: CAISGGGGPSYEQYF
d_gene: NA; v_gene: TRBV11-2; abundance: NA; j_gene: TRBJ2-7; CDR3nt: TGTGCCAGCAGCTCCCTTGGGCCAAATTCCTACGAGCAGTACTTC; CDR3aa: CASSSLGPNSYEQYF
d_gene: NA; v_gene: TRBV7-2; abundance: few; j_gene: TRBJ1-5; CDR3nt: TGTGCCAGCAGCTTAAGTCCAGGTAGCAATCAGCCCCAGCATTTT; CDR3aa: CASSLSPGSNQPQHF
d_gene: NA; v_gene: TRBV28; abundance: NA; j_gene: TRBJ1-5; CDR3nt: TGTGCCAGCAGTTTTGGTCCGGCTTCGGGGGAGCCCCAGCATTTT; CDR3aa: CASSFGPASGEPQHF
d_gene: TRBD2; v_gene: TRBV6-1; abundance: NA; j_gene: TRBJ2-1; CDR3nt: TGTGCCAGCAGTCAGCGGGAGGGCCGCAATGAGCAGTTCTTC; CDR3aa: CASSQREGRNEQFF
d_gene: NA; v_gene: TRBV5-6; abundance: NA; j_gene: TRBJ2-3; CDR3nt: TGTGCCAGCAGCTTGGCCGGTGGGGGAGGCCCAGATACGCAGTATTTT; CDR3aa: CASSLAGGGGPDTQYF
d_gene: TRBD1; v_gene: TRBV3-1/TRBV3-2; abundance: NA; j_gene: TRBJ1-1; CDR3nt: TGTGCCAGCAGCCAACGACAGGGGGGCACTGAAGCTTTCTTT; CDR3aa: CASSQRQGGTEAFF
d_gene: TRBD1; v_gene: TRBV3-1/TRBV3-2; abundance: NA; j_gene: TRBJ2-7; CDR3nt: TGTGCCAGCAGCCAACGACCCGGGACAGGGTTTTCCTACGAGCAGTACTTC; CDR3aa: CASSQRPGTGFSYEQYF
d_gene: TRBD2; v_gene: TRBV18; abundance: NA; j_gene: TRBJ2-2; CDR3nt: TGTGCCAGCTCACCCTCGGGACTAACGAACACCGGGGAGCTGTTTTTT; CDR3aa: CASSPSGLTNTGELFF